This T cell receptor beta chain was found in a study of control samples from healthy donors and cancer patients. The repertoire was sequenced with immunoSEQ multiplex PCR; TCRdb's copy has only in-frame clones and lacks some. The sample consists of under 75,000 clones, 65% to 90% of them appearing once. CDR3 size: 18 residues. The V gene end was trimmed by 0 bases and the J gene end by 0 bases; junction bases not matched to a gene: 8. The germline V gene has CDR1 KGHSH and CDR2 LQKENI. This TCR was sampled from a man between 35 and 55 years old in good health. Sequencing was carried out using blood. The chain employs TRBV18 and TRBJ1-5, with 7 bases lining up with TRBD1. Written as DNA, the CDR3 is TGTGCCAGCTCACCACCGGCCGGGACAGTATATAGCAATCAGCCCCAGCATTTT. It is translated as CASSPPAGTVYSNQPQHF.